A selection of T cell receptor beta chains follows, all from one sample in a study of shared clonotypes between healthy human individuals. The table came from immunoSEQ multiplex PCR; TCRdb's copy has only in-frame clones and leaves some out. The sample consists of about 340,000 clones, around 67% of them appearing once. The sample comprised memory CD4+ T cells sorted from blood. The receptor set was obtained from a young man in good health. Both conserved end residues are part of each CDR3. Each record gives: D gene, clone size, V gene, J gene, CDR3 protein, CDR3 DNA. D genes are given only for firm matches. Rows may omit the clone size; those that give it use once, few, many or a size class.

.	many	TRBV4-2	TRBJ1-5	CASSQGLARGGQPQHF	TGTGCCAGCAGCCAAGGCCTCGCCAGGGGTGGTCAGCCCCAGCATTTT
TRBD2	.	TRBV7-4	TRBJ2-2	CASRRLAGNTGELFF	TGTGCCAGCAGGCGACTAGCGGGAAACACCGGGGAGCTGTTTTTT
.	many	TRBV15	TRBJ2-7	CATSRDLLNYEQYF	TGTGCCACCAGCAGAGATCTACTTAACTACGAGCAGTACTTC
.	many	TRBV11-2	TRBJ2-3	CASSRASTDTQYF	TGTGCCAGCAGCCGGGCTAGCACAGATACGCAGTATTTT
TRBD2	few	TRBV4-2	TRBJ2-1	CASSQKTSGNYNEQFF	TGTGCCAGCAGCCAAAAAACTAGCGGTAACTACAATGAGCAGTTCTTC
.	.	TRBV30	TRBJ1-1	CAWSSDSRMNTEAFF	TGTGCCTGGAGCTCGGACAGCCGCATGAACACTGAAGCTTTCTTT
.	.	TRBV5-6	TRBJ2-5	CASSLRGQETQYF	TGTGCCAGCAGCCTACGGGGGCAAGAGACCCAGTACTTC
TRBD2	.	TRBV5-4	TRBJ2-3	CASSLERDGDTQYF	TGTGCCAGCAGCTTGGAGCGGGACGGAGATACGCAGTATTTT
.	.	TRBV5-4	TRBJ1-1	CASSPQRMNTEAFF	TGTGCCAGCAGCCCTCAGAGAATGAACACTGAAGCTTTCTTT
.	many	TRBV29-1	TRBJ2-2	CSVVWGTNTGELFF	TGCAGCGTGGTCTGGGGGACAAACACCGGGGAGCTGTTTTTT
.	.	TRBV7-2	TRBJ2-1	CASSSTLPIEQFF	TGTGCCAGCAGCTCAACACTCCCCATTGAGCAGTTCTTC
.	.	TRBV30	TRBJ1-1	CAWTGRLNTEAFF	TGTGCCTGGACGGGGAGACTCAACACTGAAGCTTTCTTT
TRBD2	.	TRBV5-1	TRBJ2-5	CASSPPSGGGAETQYF	TGCGCCAGCAGCCCCCCTTCTGGGGGAGGGGCAGAGACCCAGTACTTC
.	.	TRBV5-4	TRBJ2-5	CASSLVAEETQYF	TGTGCCAGCAGCTTGGTGGCGGAAGAGACCCAGTACTTC
TRBD2	.	TRBV11-3	TRBJ2-1	CASSTIAREGHEQFF	TGTGCCAGCAGCACTATCGCGCGGGAGGGTCATGAGCAGTTCTTC
.	.	TRBV5-6	TRBJ2-2	CASRGRRTGELFF	TGTGCCAGCAGGGGCAGGAGGACCGGGGAGCTGTTTTTT
.	.	TRBV6-6	TRBJ1-2	CASSYSQGGYGYTF	TGTGCCAGCAGTTACTCACAGGGAGGGTATGGCTACACCTTC
TRBD2	.	TRBV10-3	TRBJ2-7	CAISELAGAALTNEQYF	TGTGCCATCAGTGAACTAGCGGGAGCGGCGCTGACCAACGAGCAGTACTTC
TRBD2	.	TRBV5-1	TRBJ2-5	CASREGTSGRFEETQYF	TGCGCCAGCAGGGAGGGGACTAGCGGGAGATTCGAAGAGACCCAGTACTTC
.	.	TRBV27	TRBJ1-2	CASSPDRFYGYTF	TGTGCCAGCAGTCCTGACAGGTTCTATGGCTACACCTTC
.	.	TRBV7-7	TRBJ1-1	CASSQTGSSEAFF	TGTGCCAGCAGCCAAACGGGTTCTAGTGAAGCTTTCTTT
.	.	TRBV11-2	TRBJ2-1	CASSLGTDRRRFF	TGTGCCAGCAGCTTGGGAACCGACAGGCGACGGTTCTTC
.	.	TRBV25-1	TRBJ1-1	CASSEARNPEAFF	TGTGCCAGCAGTGAAGCCAGAAATCCTGAAGCTTTCTTT
.	.	TRBV2	TRBJ1-5	CASSGRRGNQPQHF	TGTGCCAGCAGCGGCCGAAGGGGCAATCAGCCCCAGCATTTT
.	.	TRBV6-6	TRBJ1-5	CASSYLHDQPQHF	TGTGCCAGCAGTTACCTCCACGATCAGCCCCAGCATTTT
.	.	TRBV2	TRBJ2-1	CASTREGSVNEQFF	TGTGCCAGCACTAGAGAGGGGAGTGTCAATGAGCAGTTCTTC
.	.	TRBV4-3	TRBJ2-7	CASSQEDDSPYEQYF	TGCGCCAGCAGCCAAGAGGATGACAGCCCCTACGAGCAGTACTTC
.	.	TRBV5-4	TRBJ2-7	CASSYPTSYEQYF	TGTGCCAGCAGCTATCCAACTTCCTACGAGCAGTACTTC
.	.	TRBV11-1	TRBJ2-4	CASSLASGRGKNIQYF	TGTGCCAGCAGCTTAGCTTCCGGACGGGGGAAAAACATTCAGTACTTC
TRBD1	.	TRBV10-3	TRBJ1-1	CAVFPGQGSTEAFF	TGTGCCGTCTTTCCGGGACAGGGGTCCACTGAAGCTTTCTTT
.	.	TRBV18	TRBJ2-1	CASKAGTNYNEQFF	TGTGCCAGCAAGGCCGGGACAAACTACAATGAGCAGTTCTTC
.	.	TRBV5-1	TRBJ1-3	CASRDRYSGNTIYF	TGCGCCAGCAGGGACAGATACTCTGGAAACACCATATATTTT
.	.	TRBV29-1	TRBJ1-3	CSVGGGDTIYF	TGCAGCGTTGGCGGGGGAGACACCATATATTTT
TRBD1	once	TRBV7-2	TRBJ1-5	CASSLVRGQGTQPQHF	TGTGCCAGCAGCTTAGTGAGGGGACAGGGGACTCAGCCCCAGCATTTT
.	.	TRBV29-1	TRBJ2-4	CSVEDRAGEGNIQYF	TGCAGCGTTGAAGATCGAGCAGGGGAAGGAAACATTCAGTACTTC
.	.	TRBV2	TRBJ2-3	CASSVLEGTDTQYF	TGTGCCAGCAGTGTATTGGAGGGAACCGATACGCAGTATTTT
TRBD2	.	TRBV10-3	TRBJ2-1	CAISVDPGTSGRVVNEQFF	TGTGCCATCAGTGTGGATCCCGGGACTAGCGGGAGAGTAGTTAATGAGCAGTTCTTC
.	.	TRBV10-1	TRBJ1-1	CASSALGSTEAFF	TGCGCCAGCAGCGCCTTGGGGAGCACTGAAGCTTTCTTT
.	medium-sized	TRBV7-9	TRBJ1-1	CASSSKQVNTEAFF	TGTGCCAGCAGCTCGAAACAAGTGAACACTGAAGCTTTCTTT
.	once	TRBV11-3	TRBJ2-3	CASSLGLSGSTDTQYF	TGTGCCAGCAGCTTAGGATTGTCGGGGTCAACAGATACGCAGTATTTT
.	.	TRBV6-1	TRBJ2-7	CASSEVAGQVDEQYF	TGTGCCAGCAGTGAAGTAGCGGGACAGGTGGACGAGCAGTACTTC
.	.	TRBV10-1	TRBJ2-3	CASSSHGQGQDTQYF	TGCGCCAGCAGTTCCCATGGCCAGGGTCAGGATACGCAGTATTTT
.	once	TRBV29-1	TRBJ2-1	CSAIGGWGFKQFF	TGCAGCGCCATAGGGGGATGGGGGTTTAAGCAGTTCTTC
TRBD2	.	TRBV2	TRBJ2-3	CASSPRAGGTDTQYF	TGTGCCAGCAGTCCAAGGGCGGGGGGCACAGATACGCAGTATTTT
TRBD1	.	TRBV7-8	TRBJ1-2	CASSPGQGSFYGYTF	TGTGCCAGCAGCCCGGGACAGGGTAGTTTCTATGGCTACACCTTC
TRBD1	.	TRBV7-2	TRBJ1-1	CASSPRRGLMNTEAFF	TGTGCCAGCAGCCCCCGGAGGGGGCTCATGAACACTGAAGCTTTCTTT
TRBD2	.	TRBV6-6	TRBJ2-2	CASSSPSGRAGGELFF	TGTGCCAGCAGTTCCCCTAGCGGGAGGGCCGGCGGGGAGCTGTTTTTT
TRBD2	once	TRBV7-3	TRBJ2-4	CASRVLADLTLAKNIQYF	TGTGCCAGCAGGGTTCTAGCGGATTTAACGTTAGCCAAAAACATTCAGTACTTC
.	.	TRBV6-1	TRBJ2-5	CASSEAKYSAKETQYF	TGTGCCAGCAGTGAAGCAAAGTACAGCGCCAAAGAGACCCAGTACTTC
.	.	TRBV7-9	TRBJ2-7	CASSFRTYSSYEQYF	TGTGCCAGCAGCTTCCGGACTTACAGCTCCTACGAGCAGTACTTC
TRBD2	.	TRBV28	TRBJ2-7	CASSIPAGAPYEQYF	TGTGCCAGCAGTATCCCCGCGGGAGCGCCCTACGAGCAGTACTTC
TRBD2	.	TRBV5-1	TRBJ2-1	CASSLPLAGTSGNEQFF	TGCGCCAGCAGCTTGCCGCTCGCCGGGACTAGCGGCAATGAGCAGTTCTTC
TRBD1	few	TRBV27	TRBJ1-2	CASKQGALNYGYTF	TGTGCCAGCAAACAGGGGGCGTTAAACTATGGCTACACCTTC
.	once	TRBV5-1	TRBJ2-3	CASSGVGYTDTQYF	TGCGCCAGCAGCGGGGTGGGGTACACAGATACGCAGTATTTT
TRBD2	.	TRBV7-6	TRBJ2-1	CASSLEGLAGFEQFF	TGTGCCAGCAGCTTAGAGGGACTAGCGGGATTCGAACAGTTCTTC
.	once	TRBV30	TRBJ2-2	CAWSVQSYTGELFF	TGTGCCTGGAGTGTACAAAGCTACACCGGGGAGCTGTTTTTT